The 30 T cell receptor beta chains in this list originate from one sample, sequenced in a study of shared clonotypes between healthy human individuals. Repertoires were generated with immunoSEQ multiplex PCR, while TCRdb's copy carries only in-frame clones and drops some. The sample carries some 1,400,000 clones, roughly 96% recorded once. The specimen sequenced was naive CD4+ T cells sorted from blood. Subset specified: CD45RA+ positively selected. All receptors derive from a man aged 25 to 40 in good health.

The chain joins TRBV18 to TRBJ2-5; 9 bases line up with TRBD2. The CDR3 is 16 residues long. V was clipped by 4 bases and J by 5 bases; unmatched bases: 11. Germline assignment: CDR1 KGHSH and CDR2 LQKENI. The CDR3: CASSLRGRAFTETQYF. The CDR3 DNA reads as TGTGCCAGCTCACTTCGCGGGAGGGCCTTTACGGAGACCCAGTACTTC.

This chain connects TRBV6-1 to TRBJ2-1; 9 bases line up with TRBD1. CDR1 and CDR2 (germline): MNHNS, SASEGT. The junction had 1 base not matched to a gene; V was cut back by 6 bases and J by 4 bases. This CDR3 region has 13 residues. The CDR3, as DNA: TGTGCCAGCAGGACAGGGGGGTACAATGAGCAGTTCTTC. Amino acids: CASRTGGYNEQFF.

The chain has TRBV30 and TRBJ1-2, with 7 bases aligning to TRBD1. Germline trimming cut 0 bases from V and 5 bases from J; bases unmatched to any gene: 15. Per the germline V gene, CDR1 is GTSNPN and CDR2 is SVGIG (reference sequence). CDR3 size: 17 residues. The CDR3 is CAWSVGGQLIISYGYTF. DNA of the CDR3: TGTGCCTGGAGTGTAGGGGGACAGCTCATAATCTCGTATGGCTACACCTTC.

The chain joins TRBV6-5 to TRBJ1-3; 8 bases agree with TRBD1. V lost 2 bases to trimming and J lost 0 bases; unmatched junction nucleotides: 3. The CDR3 spans 16 residues. Germline CDR1 MNHEY, CDR2 SVGAGI. The CDR3 DNA follows: TGTGCCAGCAGTTACGGACAGGGCGTCTCTGGAAACACCATATATTTT. Translation gives CASSYGQGVSGNTIYF.

V is TRBV18 and J is TRBJ2-2; D call uncertain. Germline CDR1 reads KGHSH; CDR2 reads LQKENI. CDR3 size: 14 residues. The V gene lost 2 bases and the J gene lost 3 bases, with 7 bases spanning the gap. The CDR3 DNA reads as TGTGCCAGCTCACCATTGGGGTACACCGGGGAGCTGTTTTTT. This sequence encodes CASSPLGYTGELFF.

The rearrangement uses TRBV4-3 and TRBJ2-2, with 7 positions matching TRBD1. The CDR3 has 16 amino acids. From germline, CDR1 is LGHNA and CDR2 YSLEER. The ends lost 1 base at V and 7 bases at J; junction bases unmatched: 9. CDR3 DNA: TGCGCCAGCAGCCAAGGACGGAACAGGGGTTTCGGGGAGCTGTTTTTT. Protein sequence: CASSQGRNRGFGELFF.

The V call is TRBV25-1, the J call TRBJ1-4; D might be TRBD1 (5 bases). The CDR3 is 14 residues long. The V and J ends lost 6 bases and 7 bases respectively, with 15 bases between them. The germline CDR1 and CDR2 sequences are MGHDK and SYGVNS. This chain's CDR3 is CASRGTGTGEKLFF. DNA for the CDR3: TGTGCCAGCAGGGGTACAGGTACGGGTGAAAAACTGTTTTTT. The variable domain in full, with the rest retrieved from reference TRBV25-1 and TRBJ1-4, is EADIYQTPRYLVIGTGKKITLECSQTMGHDKMYWYQQDPGMELHLIHYSYGVNSTEKGDLSSESTVSRIRTEHFPLTLESARPSHTSQYLCASRGTGTGEKLFFGSGTQLSVL.

The J gene is TRBJ1-3, the V gene TRBV18; D ambiguous. Germline CDR1 KGHSH, CDR2 LQKENI. The CDR3 consists of 15 residues. Trimming left V 0 bases short and J 4 bases short, with 10 bases between. CDR3 residues: CASSPPARAGNTIYF. The CDR3 region has the DNA TGTGCCAGCTCACCACCCGCCCGGGCAGGAAACACCATATATTTT.

The V call is TRBV5-8, the J call TRBJ2-1, with 8 bases matching TRBD2. Unmatched junction bases numbered 12, after V lost 4 bases and J lost 9 bases. This CDR3 has 15 residues. From germline, CDR1 is SGHTS and CDR2 YDEGEE. The CDR3 here is CASSLREGRGGEQFF. The CDR3 region has the DNA TGTGCCAGCAGCCTACGGGAGGGCCGGGGTGGTGAGCAGTTCTTC.

This chain links TRBV9 with TRBJ2-3; D remains unclear. In germline, CDR1 is SGDLS, CDR2 YYNGEE. The V gene lost 0 bases and the J gene lost 6 bases, with 11 bases spanning the gap. The CDR3 has 14 amino acids. CDR3 DNA: TGTGCCAGCAGCGTAGCGGCCCCGGCTGATACGCAGTATTTT. It encodes CASSVAAPADTQYF.

The V call is TRBV9, the J call TRBJ2-7; weak D call: TRBD2 (5 bases). Germline CDR1 reads SGDLS; CDR2 reads YYNGEE. V shed 0 bases and J shed 2 bases, with 18 bases lying between them. The CDR3 totals 17 residues. The CDR3 spells CASSVASGGGTTYEQYF. For the CDR3, the DNA is TGTGCCAGCAGCGTAGCCTCTGGAGGAGGAACCACCTACGAGCAGTACTTC.

The V and J genes are TRBV19 and TRBJ1-1, with D unclear. Germline V CDR1 and CDR2: LNHDA, SQIVND (reference sequence). V was cut by 2 bases and J by 2 bases, with 15 bases left in between. The CDR3 has 16 amino acids. The CDR3 sequence is CASSIHLTMGNTEAFF. In DNA, the CDR3 is TGTGCCAGTAGTATACACCTAACTATGGGAAACACTGAAGCTTTCTTT.

The CDR3, as DNA: TGTGCCATCAGAGGAAGGGGAGCGGACACAGATACGCAGTATTTT. The encoded protein is CAIRGRGADTDTQYF. The gene calls are TRBV10-3 and TRBJ2-3; either TRBD1 or TRBD2 may fit D (5 bases each). V gave up 6 bases and J gave up 2 bases, with 15 bases separating them. Germline CDR1 reads ENHRY; CDR2 reads SYGVKD. The CDR3 sequence is 15 residues long.

The chain carries TRBV5-1 and TRBJ2-2; D perhaps matches TRBD2 (6 bases). The CDR3 is 16 residues long. Trimming pared 5 bases from V and 4 bases from J, leaving 18 bases between. Germline loops: CDR1 SGHRS, CDR2 YFSETQ. In nucleotides, the CDR3 is TGCGCCAGCAGTATCCCTGGGGGGATAGTCACCGGGGAGCTGTTTTTT. Protein: CASSIPGGIVTGELFF.

CDR3 nucleotides: TGTGCCAGTAGTATCGGCGGGACAGGGACCTACGAGCAGTACTTC. It specifies CASSIGGTGTYEQYF. The chain has TRBV19 and TRBJ2-7; TRBD1 aligns across 9 bases. From germline, CDR1 is LNHDA and CDR2 SQIVND (reference sequence). V shed 3 bases, J shed 2 bases, and the junction held 5 bases outside the gene matches. CDR3 length: 15 residues.

The V and J genes are TRBV7-9 and TRBJ2-5; 8 nucleotides align to TRBD1. CDR3 length: 15 residues. Per the germline V gene, CDR1 is SEHNR and CDR2 is FQNEAQ (reference sequence). V lost 3 bases to trimming and J lost 1 base; unmatched junction nucleotides: 4. The CDR3 here is CASSFQGALQETQYF. Here the CDR3 DNA reads TGTGCCAGCAGCTTCCAGGGGGCTCTCCAAGAGACCCAGTACTTC.

This chain uses TRBV6-1 with TRBJ2-7; no firm D call. From germline, CDR1 is MNHNS and CDR2 SASEGT. V was cut by 7 bases and J by 4 bases, with 20 bases left in between. This CDR3 comprises 15 residues. The CDR3 is CASNRLMTPIYEQYF. The CDR3 DNA reads TGTGCCAGCAATCGACTCATGACTCCGATTTACGAGCAGTACTTC.

The rearrangement links TRBV6-6 to TRBJ1-5; D is unresolved. The CDR3 length is 13 residues. Germline V gene lookup returns CDR1 MNHNY and CDR2 SVGAGI (reference sequence). Trimming cost V 5 bases and J 1 base, with 6 bases left between them. CDR3 sequence reads: CASSELSNQPQHF. The CDR3 DNA reads as TGTGCCAGCAGTGAGCTCAGCAATCAGCCCCAGCATTTT.

V and J are TRBV7-9 and TRBJ2-5; D not certain. CDR1 is SEHNR and CDR2 is FQNEAQ in the germline V gene (reference sequence). Trimming pared 2 bases from V and 1 base from J, leaving 11 bases between. This CDR3 is built from 15 residues. The CDR3 spells CASSLLTGVQETQYF. The CDR3 DNA is TGTGCCAGCAGCTTATTAACTGGGGTCCAAGAGACCCAGTACTTC. The full variable domain, its missing parts supplied by reference TRBV7-9 and TRBJ2-5, is DTGVSQNPRHKITKRGQNVTFRCDPISEHNRLYWYRQTLGQGPEFLTYFQNEAQLEKSRLLSDRFSAERPKGSFSTLEIQRTEQGDSAMYLCASSLLTGVQETQYFGPGTRLLVL.

The rearrangement joins TRBV28 to TRBJ1-2; D gene unclear. Trimming took off 8 bases at V and 4 bases at J, with 11 bases between the two ends. The CDR3 runs 12 residues. Germline lookup yields CDR1 MDHEN and CDR2 SYDVKM. The CDR3 loop is CASGGRVYGYTF. DNA of the CDR3: TGTGCCAGCGGCGGAAGGGTCTATGGCTACACCTTC.

The rearrangement joins TRBV27 to TRBJ2-7; D is tentatively TRBD1 or TRBD2 (6 bases each). Germline CDR1 reads MNHEY; CDR2 reads SMNVEV (reference sequence). V shed 5 bases and J shed 5 bases, with 28 bases lying between them. This CDR3 region has 18 residues. DNA for the CDR3: TGTGCCAGCAGTCCTATGGCCGGTCGGGGCCGGGGGCCACACGAGCAGTACTTC. It translates to CASSPMAGRGRGPHEQYF.

The chain is built from TRBV2 and TRBJ1-1, with D unresolved. This CDR3 region has 12 residues. V shed 8 bases and J shed 3 bases, with 10 bases lying between them. The germline V gene has CDR1 SNHLY and CDR2 FYNNEI. The CDR3 sequence: CASGERYTEAFF. The DNA for the CDR3 is TGTGCCAGCGGGGAAAGGTACACTGAAGCTTTCTTT. Using reference TRBV2 and TRBJ1-1 for the parts outside the CDR3, the full variable domain is EPEVTQTPSHQVTQMGQEVILRCVPISNHLYFYWYRQILGQKVEFLVSFYNNEISEKSEIFDDQFSVERPDGSNFTLKIRSTKLEDSAMYFCASGERYTEAFFGQGTRLTVV.

A word on this clone: Other DNA sequences within the sample encode an identical CDR3. The genes are TRBV5-4 and TRBJ2-3; weak D call: TRBD2 (6 bases). This CDR3 has 15 amino acids. Germline loops: CDR1 SGHNT, CDR2 YYREEE (reference sequence). Trimming removed 0 bases from V and 0 bases from J, with 8 bases in between. CDR3 DNA: TGTGCCAGCAGCTTGGTTGCGGGGAGCACAGATACGCAGTATTTT. This encodes CASSLVAGSTDTQYF.

The J gene is TRBJ2-2, the V gene TRBV5-1; D assignment may be TRBD1 or TRBD2 (5 bases each). The V end was cut by 7 bases, the J end by 7 bases, with 26 bases between. Germline V gene lookup returns CDR1 SGHRS and CDR2 YFSETQ. The CDR3 has 17 amino acids. CDR3 in DNA: TGCGCCAGCGGTGTGGCCGGGACCACCATTGGAGGCGGGGAGCTGTTTTTT. As protein: CASGVAGTTIGGGELFF.

This sequence joins TRBV7-8 and TRBJ2-7; D is ambiguous. The CDR3 is 17 residues long. The V end lost 5 bases, the J end lost 0 bases, and 20 bases lay between the germline ends. Germline CDR1 SGHVS, CDR2 FQNEAQ. DNA of the CDR3: TGTGCCAGCAGCAAGAGCCGCCAGGACGGTAACTCCTACGAGCAGTACTTC. Its translation is CASSKSRQDGNSYEQYF.

The rearrangement uses TRBV5-1 and TRBJ2-4, with D maybe TRBD1 (6 bases). The V and J ends lost 4 bases and 6 bases respectively, with 11 bases between them. CDR1 and CDR2 from the germline V gene are SGHRS and YFSETQ. The CDR3 runs to 13 residues. The CDR3 protein is CASSRDIGNIQYF. Written as DNA, the CDR3 is TGCGCCAGCAGCAGGGACATTGGAAACATTCAGTACTTC.

This rearrangement joins TRBV6-1 to TRBJ2-2; maybe TRBD1 (7 bases). The germline V and J ends were trimmed by 2 bases and 5 bases, with 12 bases remaining between them. Looked up from germline, CDR1 is MNHNS and CDR2 is SASEGT. The length of the CDR3 is 15 residues. The CDR3 DNA sequence: TGTGCCAGCAGTGAACGGGGGACAGAGACCGGGGAGCTGTTTTTT. Residues: CASSERGTETGELFF.

The gene calls are TRBV10-3 and TRBJ2-1, with a possible D match to TRBD1 (6 bases). This CDR3 spans 14 amino acids. V lost 6 bases and J 6 bases, leaving 15 bases between the germline ends. Germline V lookup: CDR1 ENHRY, CDR2 SYGVKD. The CDR3: CAIRAGTPSNEQFF. CDR3 nucleotides: TGTGCCATCAGGGCCGGGACACCGTCCAATGAGCAGTTCTTC.

The rearrangement uses TRBV14 and TRBJ2-3, with TRBD1 matching 7 bases. V trimming: 8 bases; J trimming: 4 bases; junction bases outside the gene matches: 6. Germline loops: CDR1 SGHDN, CDR2 FVKESK. The CDR3 extends over 13 amino acids. CDR3 coding DNA: TGTGCCAGCTCTTCGAGGGGGCCAGATACGCAGTATTTT. Its translation is CASSSRGPDTQYF.

This chain connects TRBV18 to TRBJ2-7, with D possibly being TRBD1 or TRBD2 (5 bases each). The length of the CDR3 is 12 residues. Germline V CDR1 and CDR2: KGHSH, LQKENI. The V end lost 5 bases, the J end lost 3 bases, and 8 bases lay between the germline ends. The CDR3 reads CASSAGSYEQYF. The CDR3 DNA reads as TGTGCCAGCTCAGCAGGGAGCTACGAGCAGTACTTC.